Listed here are 12 T cell receptor beta chains from one sample, sequenced in a study of Graves' ophthalmopathy and Graves' hyperthyroidism. RNA transcripts served as template for amplifying TCR beta CDR3 sequences. HTBI-primed RT-PCR formed the first round, and a multiplex PCR formed the second. TCRdb analysed the multiplex PCR reads with MiXCR anew, one entry per CDR3 protein. The sample carries over a million distinct CDR3 sequences, less than 45% recorded once. The material sequenced was peripheral blood or thyroid tissue (not recorded which). The origin of the receptors is an adult man with Graves' hyperthyroidism.

This clonotype was found a few times. The rearrangement uses TRBV5-4 and TRBJ2-2, with a possible D match to TRBD2 (5 bases). This CDR3 spans 17 amino acids. Trimming took off 0 bases at V and 0 bases at J, with 12 bases between the two ends. Germline CDR1 SGHNT, CDR2 YYREEE (reference sequence). The CDR3 loop reads CASSLAGMRANTGELFF. The CDR3 region has the DNA TGTGCCAGCAGCTTGGCGGGGATGAGAGCGAACACCGGGGAGCTGTTTTTT.

This clonotype has a count of ten or more. The V call is TRBV24-1, the J call TRBJ2-2, with D unclear. In germline, CDR1 is KGHDR, CDR2 SFDVKD. This CDR3 comprises 13 residues. V was clipped by 6 bases and J by 2 bases, with 6 bases between them. The CDR3 nucleotides are TGTGCCACCAGTTGGGATAACACCGGGGAGCTGTTTTTT. Its translation is CATSWDNTGELFF.

At least ten counts were recorded for this clonotype. The rearrangement joins TRBV5-1 to TRBJ2-7, with D perhaps assigned TRBD1 or TRBD2 (6 bases each). This CDR3 is 14 amino acids long. Germline-derived CDR1 and CDR2 are SGHRS and YFSETQ. The V end lost 5 bases, the J end lost 3 bases, and 15 bases lay between the germline ends. CDR3 sequence: CASRVRGTGYEQYF. The CDR3 nucleotides are TGCGCCAGCAGGGTGAGGGGGACTGGCTACGAGCAGTACTTC. Full variable domain (rest looked up from reference TRBV5-1 and TRBJ2-7): KAGVTQTPRYLIKTRGQQVTLSCSPISGHRSVSWYQQTPGQGLQFLFEYFSETQRNKGNFPGRFSGRQFSNSRSEMNVSTLELGDSALYLCASRVRGTGYEQYFGPGTRLTVT.

This clonotype occurred once. One base away lies a much larger clone, so this may be a sequencing read error. The V call is TRBV29-1, the J call TRBJ2-7; D gene unclear. Per the germline V gene, CDR1 is SQVTM and CDR2 is ANQGSEA. Trimming shortened V by 4 bases and J by 2 bases, and 9 bases separated the two germline ends. The CDR3 length is 12 residues. The CDR3 DNA sequence: TGCAGCGTTGGAACGGAACCCTACGAGCAGTACTTC. It codes for CSVGTEPYEQYF.

The chain combines TRBV10-3 with TRBJ2-5, with 7 bases fitting TRBD1. CDR3 length: 15 residues. Germline-derived CDR1 and CDR2 are ENHRY and SYGVKD. Losses at the gene ends were 3 bases for V and 5 bases for J; bases not matched to a gene: 9. The CDR3 nucleotides read TGTGCCATCAGTGATGAAGACAGGGTTGTTGAGACCCAGTACTTC. Protein: CAISDEDRVVETQYF.

The V call is TRBV7-9, the J call TRBJ2-1, with TRBD1 matching over 10 bases. The CDR3 is made up of 15 amino acids. Germline-derived CDR1 and CDR2 are SEHNR and FQNEAQ (reference sequence). V dropped 6 bases and J dropped 7; count of bases not matched to a gene: 9. The CDR3 nucleotides are TGTGCCAGCAGGCCCGGGACAGGGGACGGGAATGAGCAGTTCTTC. Protein product: CASRPGTGDGNEQFF.

This clonotype occurred many times. This chain links TRBV6-5 with TRBJ1-1; D ambiguous. The germline gives CDR1 MNHEY, CDR2 SVGAGI. Trimming stripped 2 bases from V and 2 bases from J, with 6 bases between. The CDR3 runs 13 residues. The CDR3 reads CASSYRSNTEAFF. CDR3 sequence (DNA): TGTGCCAGCAGTTACCGTTCCAACACTGAAGCTTTCTTT.

The chain joins TRBV20-1 to TRBJ1-1, with D possibly TRBD1 on 5 matching bases. V shed 5 bases and J shed 10 bases, with 14 bases lying between them. From germline, CDR1 is DFQATT and CDR2 SNEGSKA (reference sequence). The CDR3 has 11 residues. The CDR3 coding sequence is TGCAGTGCTGCGGACGGGAGGGGAGCTTTCTTT. Its translation is CSAADGRGAFF.

This clonotype was observed a handful of times. CDR3 region: CASGPGVDSNQPQHF. Here the CDR3 DNA reads TGTGCTAGTGGTCCGGGGGTCGATAGCAATCAGCCCCAGCATTTT. The chain links TRBV12-3 or TRBV12-4 to TRBJ1-5; weak D call: TRBD1 (5 bases). The CDR3 runs to 15 residues.

CDR3 in DNA: TGTGCCAGCAGTTTCTCGGGACAGGGGATCGAGCAGTACTTC. It translates to CASSFSGQGIEQYF. The chain is built from TRBV28 and TRBJ2-7, with 10 bases identical to TRBD1. Looked up from germline, CDR1 is MDHEN and CDR2 is SYDVKM. This CDR3 spans 14 amino acids. Unmatched junction bases numbered 5, after V lost 3 bases and J lost 6 bases.

In its sample, this clonotype was seen a few times. The chain employs TRBV7-8 and TRBJ2-7, with 14 bases identical to TRBD2. V was pared by 10 bases and J by 0 bases, with 8 bases of the junction left unmatched. This CDR3 is 16 amino acids long. Germline V CDR1 and CDR2: SGHVS, FQNEAQ. The CDR3 coding sequence is TGTGCCATCCCGGGACTAGCGGGAGACAGCTCCTACGAGCAGTACTTC. It is translated as CAIPGLAGDSSYEQYF. The entire variable domain, with the rest obtained from reference TRBV7-8 and TRBJ2-7, is as follows: GAGVSQSPRYKVAKRGQDVALRCDPISGHVSLFWYQQALGQGPEFLTYFQNEAQLDKSGLPSDRFFAERPEGSVSTLKIQRTQQEDSAVYLCAIPGLAGDSSYEQYFGPGTRLTVT.

For this clonotype: A read error may be the cause here, since a much bigger clone is one base away. This chain uses TRBV7-9 with TRBJ2-2; the match to TRBD2 covers 7 bases. CDR1 and CDR2 from the germline V gene are SEHNR and FQNEAQ (reference sequence). This CDR3 has 12 amino acids. CDR3 in DNA: TGTTTTCAGCGGGGGAACACCGGGGAGCTGTTTTTT. It yields the protein CFQRGNTGELFF.